The clone carrying this T cell receptor beta chain has just a few counts. This sample was included in a study of blood T cell repertoires in COVID-19. Study background: Spain, Italy and the United States supplied samples that represented acute and convalescent COVID-19. PBMCs, B-cell-depleted T cells, or T cells provided the cDNA or gDNA that made up the material.

In the study's own analysis: The assay estimated nucleated cells by amplifying reference gene primers. TCRdb keeps only in-frame clones here, not all; method: immunoSEQ multiplex PCR. The V and J calls and the clone size are those of that table, but D and trimming were determined from the DNA. The sample has some 150,000 clones, 88% seen once; the top ten hold 10%. Source material: peripheral blood. This clonotype was obtained from a man aged 50 to 59 with active or convalescent COVID-19.

The CDR3 DNA reads TGCAGCGTTGGACAGGTCTACGAGCAGTACTTC. It yields the protein CSVGQVYEQYF. This chain connects TRBV29-1 to TRBJ2-7; possible D gene TRBD1, 6 bases. This CDR3 region has 11 residues. The germline CDR1 and CDR2 sequences are SQVTM and ANQGSEA. The germline V and J ends were trimmed by 4 bases and 3 bases, with 7 bases remaining between them.